This is a list of T cell receptor beta chains from one sample in a study of Tregs in tolerant kidney transplant recipients. Measured with immunoSEQ multiplex PCR; TCRdb has only the in-frame clones, and not every one. There are approximately 43,000 clones in the sample; under 95% occur only once, and about 0.75% lies in the top ten. Specimen: Tregs from blood. Receptor source: a human donor in good health. Both conserved end residues are part of each CDR3. Fields, in order: V gene, J gene, clone size, D gene, CDR3 protein, CDR3 DNA. D genes are given only for firm matches. Not all rows give a size; the values are once, few, many and, for expanded clones, a class.

>TRBV6-1|TRBJ1-2|-|-
CASRNTYYGYTF
TGTGCCAGTAGGAATACATACTATGGCTACACCTTC
>TRBV30|TRBJ1-4|once|TRBD1
CAWSPADRGCEKLFF
TGTGCCTGGAGTCCTGCTGACAGGGGATGTGAAAAACTGTTTTTT
>TRBV5-6|TRBJ2-3|-|TRBD1
CASSFLGQAETDTQYF
TGTGCCAGCAGCTTCCTCGGACAGGCAGAGACAGATACGCAGTATTTT
>TRBV5-1|TRBJ2-2|-|-
CASSQWDGTTGELFF
TGCGCCAGCAGCCAATGGGACGGTACCACCGGGGAGCTGTTTTTT
>TRBV21-1|TRBJ2-7|-|-
CASREGERAYEQYF
TGTGCCAGCCGGGAGGGGGAAAGGGCCTACGAGCAGTACTTC
>TRBV5-1|TRBJ2-2|-|-
CASSPNAGELFF
TGCGCCAGCAGCCCCAACGCCGGGGAGCTGTTTTTT
>TRBV29-1|TRBJ2-7|-|TRBD1
CSGGTGGNYEQYF
TGCAGCGGTGGGACAGGGGGTAACTACGAGCAGTACTTC
>TRBV5-1|TRBJ2-7|-|-
CASSPKMGVLVEQYF
TGCGCCAGCAGCCCAAAGATGGGGGTTCTGGTCGAGCAGTACTTC
>TRBV6-1|TRBJ2-3|-|TRBD2
CASSMIAGVRHTQYF
TGTGCCAGCAGCATGATAGCGGGAGTGAGGCATACGCAGTATTTT
>TRBV5-1|TRBJ1-1|once|TRBD1
CASSLAGTGNTEAFF
TGCGCCAGCAGCTTGGCTGGGACAGGGAACACTGAAGCTTTCTTT
>TRBV6-1|TRBJ1-1|-|-
CASSYQSNTEAFF
TGTGCCAGCAGTTATCAATCTAACACTGAAGCTTTCTTT
>TRBV19|TRBJ2-1|once|-
CASSTRTEYNEQFF
TGTGCCAGTAGTACACGGACAGAATACAATGAGCAGTTCTTC
>TRBV29-1|TRBJ2-3|-|TRBD1
CSGHRGADTQYF
TGCAGCGGTCACAGGGGTGCAGATACGCAGTATTTT
>TRBV7-9|TRBJ1-4|-|-
CASSLVQTTNEKLFF
TGTGCCAGCAGCTTAGTCCAGACAACTAATGAAAAACTGTTTTTT
>TRBV19|TRBJ2-7|once|TRBD2
CASNIRARAGGSYEQYF
TGTGCCAGTAATATACGGGCGCGAGCGGGAGGGTCCTACGAGCAGTACTTC
>TRBV7-3|TRBJ2-2|-|-
CASSLIGQRTGELFF
TGTGCCAGCAGCTTAATCGGACAGCGTACCGGGGAGCTGTTTTTT
>TRBV5-4|TRBJ1-2|once|-
CASRGGQGRGYTF
TGTGCCAGCAGGGGTGGGCAGGGTCGGGGCTACACCTTC
>TRBV4-1|TRBJ1-6|-|-
CASSQAGNYNSPLHF
TGCGCCAGCAGCCAAGCGGGGAACTATAATTCACCCCTCCACTTT
>TRBV9|TRBJ2-3|-|-
CASSVRPDTQYF
TGTGCCAGCAGCGTAAGGCCAGATACGCAGTATTTT
>TRBV9|TRBJ1-2|-|TRBD1
CASSVGTGFNYGYTF
TGTGCCAGCAGCGTAGGGACAGGTTTTAACTATGGCTACACCTTC
>TRBV27|TRBJ2-1|-|TRBD2
CASSSAGGSYNEQFF
TGTGCCAGCAGTTCCGCGGGAGGGTCCTACAATGAGCAGTTCTTC
>TRBV19|TRBJ2-5|-|-
CASSILGGTQYF
TGTGCCAGTAGTATATTGGGGGGGACCCAGTACTTC
>TRBV11-2|TRBJ2-1|-|TRBD1
CASSLDMTGSSYNEQFF
TGTGCCAGCAGCTTAGACATGACAGGGAGCTCCTACAATGAGCAGTTCTTC
>TRBV4-1|TRBJ1-4|once|TRBD1
CASSRGTGEEKLFF
TGCGCCAGCAGCCGCGGGACAGGGGAAGAAAAACTGTTTTTT
>TRBV5-4|TRBJ2-1|-|-
CASSLVSHNEQFF
TGTGCCAGCAGCTTGGTTTCCCACAATGAGCAGTTCTTC
>TRBV14|TRBJ2-2|-|-
CASSLQPGGELFF
TGTGCCAGCAGCCTTCAACCGGGTGGGGAGCTGTTTTTT
>TRBV7-3|TRBJ1-5|-|-
CASSQGQNQPQHF
TGTGCCAGCAGCCAAGGACAGAATCAGCCCCAGCATTTT